Listed below are T cell receptor beta chains from one sample, sequenced in a study of blood T cell repertoires in COVID-19. The method was immunoSEQ multiplex PCR; TCRdb's version includes in-frame clones alone and lacks a portion of them. The table records under 150,000 clones, around four fifths of them present only once. Sequencing was performed on PBMCs or T cells enriched from blood (not recorded which). The origin of the receptors is a middle-aged woman who had recovered from COVID-19. CDR3s include the opening cysteine and the closing phenylalanine or tryptophan. The order of the fields is J gene, clone size, V gene, CDR3 protein. Some rows have no size entry. The others give once, few or many, or a class for an expanded clone.

j_call: TRBJ2-2; clone_size: .; v_call: TRBV5-1; cdr3_aa: CASTPAGSNTGELFF
j_call: TRBJ2-2; clone_size: medium-sized; v_call: TRBV3-1/TRBV3-2; cdr3_aa: CASSQGQEVTGELFF
j_call: TRBJ1-1; clone_size: few; v_call: TRBV10-3; cdr3_aa: CAIRGDTRHTEAFF
j_call: TRBJ2-2; clone_size: .; v_call: TRBV9; cdr3_aa: CASSVALGALTGELFF
j_call: TRBJ2-1; clone_size: .; v_call: TRBV5-1; cdr3_aa: CASSLLAGAQNEQFF
j_call: TRBJ2-1; clone_size: .; v_call: TRBV30; cdr3_aa: CAWDRALNEQFF
j_call: TRBJ2-7; clone_size: .; v_call: TRBV19; cdr3_aa: CASSTPDRAYEQYF
j_call: TRBJ2-1; clone_size: .; v_call: TRBV18; cdr3_aa: CASSPVQGRGGNEQFF
j_call: TRBJ1-1; clone_size: .; v_call: TRBV5-1; cdr3_aa: CASSQGLGDRGLNTEAFF
j_call: TRBJ2-3; clone_size: few; v_call: TRBV5-1; cdr3_aa: CASSPEGRGDKDTQYF
j_call: TRBJ2-1; clone_size: .; v_call: TRBV27; cdr3_aa: CASSILAGGPYNEQFF
j_call: TRBJ2-5; clone_size: .; v_call: TRBV9; cdr3_aa: CASSAPNRGRQETQYF
j_call: TRBJ2-2; clone_size: few; v_call: TRBV7-6; cdr3_aa: CASSPQPGGNTGELFF
j_call: TRBJ2-7; clone_size: .; v_call: TRBV3-1/TRBV3-2; cdr3_aa: CASGQLSSYEQYF
j_call: TRBJ1-1; clone_size: .; v_call: TRBV19; cdr3_aa: CASSTWTGGTEAFF
j_call: TRBJ2-5; clone_size: .; v_call: TRBV7-3; cdr3_aa: CASSRGGQETQYF
j_call: TRBJ2-7; clone_size: .; v_call: TRBV30; cdr3_aa: CAWSGDSYYEQYF
j_call: TRBJ2-4; clone_size: .; v_call: TRBV7-9; cdr3_aa: CASSLGVAGEDIQYF
j_call: TRBJ2-3; clone_size: .; v_call: TRBV7-3; cdr3_aa: CASSPGLAGGTDTQYF
j_call: TRBJ1-2; clone_size: .; v_call: TRBV19; cdr3_aa: CASSMQTGDAYGYTF
j_call: TRBJ2-7; clone_size: many; v_call: TRBV6-1; cdr3_aa: CASSEARGTGSSYEQYF
j_call: TRBJ2-1; clone_size: many; v_call: TRBV4-2; cdr3_aa: CASSRLYGSFNNEQFF
j_call: TRBJ1-1; clone_size: .; v_call: TRBV18; cdr3_aa: CASSPAGQNTEAFF
j_call: TRBJ2-2; clone_size: .; v_call: TRBV5-4; cdr3_aa: CASSLDRVNTGELFF
j_call: TRBJ2-1; clone_size: .; v_call: TRBV14; cdr3_aa: CASSQESGTGTSGEQFF
j_call: TRBJ2-1; clone_size: .; v_call: TRBV10-1; cdr3_aa: CASSGGTSGSYNEQFF
j_call: TRBJ1-4; clone_size: .; v_call: TRBV5-6; cdr3_aa: CASSVAFRATNEKLFF
j_call: TRBJ2-3; clone_size: .; v_call: TRBV5-6; cdr3_aa: CASSPFLTSTDTQYF
j_call: TRBJ2-1; clone_size: .; v_call: TRBV19; cdr3_aa: CASSSRDRVANEQFF
j_call: TRBJ2-1; clone_size: .; v_call: TRBV7-9; cdr3_aa: CASSQQGDEQFF
j_call: TRBJ1-1; clone_size: .; v_call: TRBV30; cdr3_aa: CAWSVGPEAFF
j_call: TRBJ2-1; clone_size: .; v_call: TRBV27; cdr3_aa: CASGTQGNNEQFF
j_call: TRBJ1-1; clone_size: .; v_call: TRBV6-5; cdr3_aa: CASISTGSFTEAFF
j_call: TRBJ2-7; clone_size: .; v_call: TRBV2; cdr3_aa: CASSGEVRVSADYYEQYF
j_call: TRBJ1-4; clone_size: once; v_call: TRBV7-6; cdr3_aa: CASSLAQGNNEKLFF
j_call: TRBJ1-4; clone_size: .; v_call: TRBV5-4; cdr3_aa: CASSLDQGAGFEKLFF
j_call: TRBJ2-5; clone_size: .; v_call: TRBV5-1; cdr3_aa: CASSPGTSGVETQYF
j_call: TRBJ2-4; clone_size: .; v_call: TRBV15; cdr3_aa: CATSGGGWAKNIQYF
j_call: TRBJ2-7; clone_size: .; v_call: TRBV10-3; cdr3_aa: CAIRTTGTGTYEQYF
j_call: TRBJ2-7; clone_size: .; v_call: TRBV4-1; cdr3_aa: CASSQGSTSGLTEQYF
j_call: TRBJ2-2; clone_size: .; v_call: TRBV5-1; cdr3_aa: CASRGEQGFVELFF
j_call: TRBJ1-3; clone_size: .; v_call: TRBV19; cdr3_aa: CATEDGAEIGNTIYF
j_call: TRBJ1-2; clone_size: .; v_call: TRBV5-4; cdr3_aa: CASSKDNGYGYTF
j_call: TRBJ1-2; clone_size: .; v_call: TRBV2; cdr3_aa: CASRGQDMNSDGYTF
j_call: TRBJ2-7; clone_size: .; v_call: TRBV4-1; cdr3_aa: CASSQSSGGGYEQYF
j_call: TRBJ2-7; clone_size: .; v_call: TRBV28; cdr3_aa: CASTEPRARGEQYF
j_call: TRBJ2-1; clone_size: .; v_call: TRBV21-1; cdr3_aa: CASSKGGLRLAGKNEQFF
j_call: TRBJ2-2; clone_size: .; v_call: TRBV6-4; cdr3_aa: CASSESGGNTGELFF
j_call: TRBJ1-3; clone_size: few; v_call: TRBV2; cdr3_aa: CASLRDRAMDTIYF